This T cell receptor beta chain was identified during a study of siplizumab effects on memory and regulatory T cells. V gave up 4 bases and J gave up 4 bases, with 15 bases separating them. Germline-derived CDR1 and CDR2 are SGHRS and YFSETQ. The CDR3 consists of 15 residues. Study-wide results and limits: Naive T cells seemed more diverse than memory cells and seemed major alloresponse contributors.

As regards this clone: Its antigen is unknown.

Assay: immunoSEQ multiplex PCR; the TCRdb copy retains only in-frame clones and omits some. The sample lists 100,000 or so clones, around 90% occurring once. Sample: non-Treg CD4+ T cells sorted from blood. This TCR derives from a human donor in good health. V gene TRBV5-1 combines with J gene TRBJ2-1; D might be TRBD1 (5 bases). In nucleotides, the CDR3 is TGCGCCAGCAGCGCTACAGGAAATTATTACAATGAGCAGTTCTTC. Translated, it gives CASSATGNYYNEQFF.